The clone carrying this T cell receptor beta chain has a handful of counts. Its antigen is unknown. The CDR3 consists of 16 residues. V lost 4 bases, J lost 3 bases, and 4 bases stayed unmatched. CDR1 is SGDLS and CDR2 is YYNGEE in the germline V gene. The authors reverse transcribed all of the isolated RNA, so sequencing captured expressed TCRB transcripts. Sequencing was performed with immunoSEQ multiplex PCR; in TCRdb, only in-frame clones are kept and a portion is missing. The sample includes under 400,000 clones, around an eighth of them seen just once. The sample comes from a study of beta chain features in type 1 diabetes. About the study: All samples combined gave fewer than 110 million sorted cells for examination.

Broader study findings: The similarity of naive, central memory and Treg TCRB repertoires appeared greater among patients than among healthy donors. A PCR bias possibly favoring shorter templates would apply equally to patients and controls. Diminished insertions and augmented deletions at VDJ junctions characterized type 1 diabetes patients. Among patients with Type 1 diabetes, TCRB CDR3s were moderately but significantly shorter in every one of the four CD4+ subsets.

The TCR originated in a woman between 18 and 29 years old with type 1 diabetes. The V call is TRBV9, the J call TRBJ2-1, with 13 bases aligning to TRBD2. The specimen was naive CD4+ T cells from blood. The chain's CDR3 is CASSPRTSGGYNEQFF. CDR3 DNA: TGTGCCAGCAGCCCCCGGACTAGCGGGGGCTACAATGAGCAGTTCTTC.